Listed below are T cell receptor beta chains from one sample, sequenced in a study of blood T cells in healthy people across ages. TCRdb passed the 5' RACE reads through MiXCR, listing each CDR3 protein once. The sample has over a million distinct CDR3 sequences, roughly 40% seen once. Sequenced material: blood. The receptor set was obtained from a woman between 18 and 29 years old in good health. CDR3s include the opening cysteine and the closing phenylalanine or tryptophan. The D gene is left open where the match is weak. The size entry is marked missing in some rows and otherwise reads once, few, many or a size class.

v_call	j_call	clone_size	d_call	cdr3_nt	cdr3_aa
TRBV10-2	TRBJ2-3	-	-	TGCGCCAGCACGGACCCCACAGATACGCAGTATTTT	CASTDPTDTQYF
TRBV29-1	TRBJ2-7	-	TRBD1	TGCAGCGCAGCATGGGACAGGGCCTACGAGCAGTACTTC	CSAAWDRAYEQYF
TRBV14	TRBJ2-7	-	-	TGTGCCAGCAGCCGTATTCACTACGAGCAGTACTTC	CASSRIHYEQYF
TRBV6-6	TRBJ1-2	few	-	TGTGCCAGCAGTTGGAACAGGGCTTCGAACTATGGCTACACCTTC	CASSWNRASNYGYTF
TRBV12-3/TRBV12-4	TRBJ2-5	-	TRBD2	TGTGCCAGCAGTTTGCTAGCGGGATACCAAGAGACCCAGTACTTC	CASSLLAGYQETQYF
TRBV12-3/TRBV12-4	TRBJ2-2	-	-	TGTGCCAGCCGAGAAGCCGGGGAGCTGTTTTTT	CASREAGELFF
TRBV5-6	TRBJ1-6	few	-	TGTGCCAGCAGCTCACAGGGTTGGGATTCACCCCTCCACTTT	CASSSQGWDSPLHF
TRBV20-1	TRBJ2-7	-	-	TGCAGTGCTAGCGGAGGGCCCAACTACGAGCAGTACTTC	CSASGGPNYEQYF
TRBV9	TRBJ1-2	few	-	TGTGCCAGCAGCAGTACAGGGATGCCTTATGGCTACACCTTC	CASSSTGMPYGYTF
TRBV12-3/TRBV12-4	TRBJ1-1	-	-	TGTGCCAGCAGTTTATCTTCGGGAACTACTGAAGCTTTCTTT	CASSLSSGTTEAFF
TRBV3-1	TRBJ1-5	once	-	TGTGCCAGCAGCCAAGGGAACGATCAGCCCCAGCATTTT	CASSQGNDQPQHF
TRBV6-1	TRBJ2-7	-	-	TGTGCCAGCAGTGAAACTGGGGGGTCATCCTACAATGAGCAGTACTTC	CASSETGGSSYNEQYF
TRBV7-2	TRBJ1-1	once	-	TGTGCCAGCAGCCGTTACAGGAACACTGAAGCTTTCTTT	CASSRYRNTEAFF
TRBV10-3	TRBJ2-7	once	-	TGTGCCATCAGTGAGGCGCCCCAGGCCTACGAGCAGTACTTC	CAISEAPQAYEQYF
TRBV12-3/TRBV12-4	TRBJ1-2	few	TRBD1	TGTGCCAGCTACCCGGGACAGGGGGTCTATGGCTACACCTTC	CASYPGQGVYGYTF
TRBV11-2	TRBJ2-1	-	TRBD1	TGTGCCAGCGGGGGCACAGGGGGCTACAATGAGCAGTTCTTC	CASGGTGGYNEQFF
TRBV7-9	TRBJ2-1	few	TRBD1	TGTGCCAGCAGCCCCAGGACAGGGAGAACGGATGAGCAGTTCTTC	CASSPRTGRTDEQFF
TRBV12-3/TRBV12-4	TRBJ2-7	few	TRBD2	TGTGCCAGCAGTTATGGGACTATATACTACGAGCAGTACTTC	CASSYGTIYYEQYF
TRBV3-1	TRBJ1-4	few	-	TGTGCCAGCAGCCAAGATTTTACAACTAATGAAAAACTGTTTTTT	CASSQDFTTNEKLFF
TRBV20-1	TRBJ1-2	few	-	TGCAGTGCCGCACTTCCGGGACGCAGGGTCGGGGGCTACACCTTC	CSAALPGRRVGGYTF
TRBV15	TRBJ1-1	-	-	TGTGCCACCAGCAGAGTCGAGGGGCGGGACACTGAAGCTTTCTTT	CATSRVEGRDTEAFF
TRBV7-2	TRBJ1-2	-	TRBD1	TGTGCCAGCAGCTTAGATGGGACAGGGGGAGGCTACACCTTC	CASSLDGTGGGYTF
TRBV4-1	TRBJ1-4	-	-	TGCGCCAGCCTTCCTTTACTCCTTTCTCTCGTGTCCCCTAATGAAAAACTGTTTTTT	CASLPLLLSLVSPNEKLFF
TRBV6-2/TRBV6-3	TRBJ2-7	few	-	TGTGCCAGCAGTCCCCGGAACCCTTCCTACGAGCAGTACTTC	CASSPRNPSYEQYF
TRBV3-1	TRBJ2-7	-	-	TGTGCCAGCAGCCAAGATAACCGCTACGAGCAGTACTTC	CASSQDNRYEQYF
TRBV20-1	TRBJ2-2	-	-	TGCAGTGCTAGAGAGATACTCACCGGGGAGCTGTTTTTT	CSAREILTGELFF
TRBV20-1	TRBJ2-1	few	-	TGCAGTGCTAGAGTTGGGGGAGTCGATGAGCAGTTCTTC	CSARVGGVDEQFF
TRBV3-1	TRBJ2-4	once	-	TGTGCCAGCAGCCAAGTGGCAGAAGCGAGCTCCTACAATGAGCAGTACTTC	CASSQVAEASSYNEQYF
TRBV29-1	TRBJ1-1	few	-	TGCAGCGTTCGCGACGGCGCTTGGCGGGCGAACACTGAAGCTTTCTTT	CSVRDGAWRANTEAFF
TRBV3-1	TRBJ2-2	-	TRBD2	TGTGCCAGCAGCCACCTCCTAGGGACTAGCGGCATCGGGGAGCTGTTTTTT	CASSHLLGTSGIGELFF